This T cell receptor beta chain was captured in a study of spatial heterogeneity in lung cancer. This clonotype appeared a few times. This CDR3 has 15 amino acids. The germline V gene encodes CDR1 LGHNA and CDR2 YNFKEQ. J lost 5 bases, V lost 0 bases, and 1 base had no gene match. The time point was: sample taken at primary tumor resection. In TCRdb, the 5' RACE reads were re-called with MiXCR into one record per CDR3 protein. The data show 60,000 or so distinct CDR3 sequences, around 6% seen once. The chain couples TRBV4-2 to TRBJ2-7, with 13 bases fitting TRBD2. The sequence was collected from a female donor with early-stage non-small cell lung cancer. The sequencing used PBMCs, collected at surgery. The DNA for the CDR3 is TGTGCCAGCAGCCAAGAACTAGCGGGAGGGCACGAGCAGTACTTC. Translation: CASSQELAGGHEQYF.